Listed below are T cell receptor beta chains from one sample, sequenced in a study of vaccination and CD4 T cells after COVID-19. Antigen specificity for these receptors is unknown. A single record per CDR3 protein comes from TCRdb applying MiXCR to the PCR reads. The sample contains thousands of distinct CDR3 sequences, less than 55% of which appear only once. The sequenced material came from CD4+ T cells from blood, cultured in vitro. Receptor source: a human donor who had recovered from COVID-19. CDR3s include the opening cysteine and the closing phenylalanine or tryptophan. The order of the fields is J gene, V gene, D gene, CDR3 length, clone size, CDR3 protein, CDR3 DNA. D genes are given only for firm matches. Not every row has a clone size; where given, it reads once, few, many or a size class.

TRBJ2-3 TRBV20-1 TRBD2 17 few CSASSGTSGRATDTQYF TGCAGTGCTAGTTCGGGGACTAGCGGGAGGGCCACAGATACGCAGTATTTT
TRBJ2-7 TRBV6-1 TRBD2 15 NA CASSLGLAGGYEQYF TGTGCCAGCAGTCTCGGACTAGCGGGGGGGTACGAGCAGTACTTC
TRBJ2-7 TRBV2 TRBD2 14 NA CASSNLAGGYEQYF TGTGCCAGCAGTAACTTAGCGGGAGGCTACGAGCAGTACTTC
TRBJ2-2 TRBV7-9 NA 15 few CASSPTRQDTGELFF TGTGCCAGCAGCCCTACCCGACAGGACACCGGGGAGCTGTTTTTT
TRBJ2-3 TRBV2 TRBD2 15 few CASSVSGGYTDTQYF TGTGCCAGCAGTGTTAGCGGGGGGTACACAGATACGCAGTATTTT
TRBJ2-2 TRBV20-1 TRBD2 17 NA CSARPRLADPNTGELFF TGCAGTGCACGGCCTCGACTAGCGGATCCGAACACCGGGGAGCTGTTTTTT
TRBJ2-3 TRBV4-2 NA 13 NA CASSQEWDGTQYF TGTGCCAGCAGCCAAGAGTGGGACGGTACGCAGTATTTT
TRBJ1-1 TRBV4-2 NA 16 NA CASSQGSGALNTEAFF TGTGCCAGCAGCCAAGGCTCAGGGGCCTTGAACACTGAAGCTTTCTTT
TRBJ1-2 TRBV6-5 TRBD1 16 NA CASSYSPQGQYYGYTF TGTGCCAGCAGTTACTCACCACAGGGGCAGTACTATGGCTACACCTTC
TRBJ2-7 TRBV6-2/TRBV6-3 NA 15 NA CASSYSGTTDYEQYF TGTGCCAGCAGTTACTCGGGAACTACCGACTACGAGCAGTACTTC
TRBJ1-2 TRBV20-1 NA 13 few CSARGGTTYGYTF TGCAGTGCTAGGGGAGGGACCACCTATGGCTACACCTTC
TRBJ2-1 TRBV20-1 TRBD2 14 few CSARGSGRINEQFF TGCAGTGCTAGAGGTAGCGGGAGAATAAATGAGCAGTTCTTC
TRBJ1-1 TRBV5-1 NA 13 once CASSLVVNTEAFF TGCGCCAGCAGCTTGGTCGTGAACACTGAAGCTTTCTTT
TRBJ1-6 TRBV2 NA 14 NA CASSEGRGGSPLHF TGTGCCAGCAGTGAAGGGCGCGGAGGTTCACCCCTCCACTTT
TRBJ1-2 TRBV11-2 NA 14 NA CASSLGRTNLWYTF TGTGCCAGCAGCTTAGGAAGGACGAATCTATGGTACACCTTC
TRBJ1-2 TRBV7-2 NA 14 few CASSPSGTPWGYTF TGTGCCAGCAGCCCATCCGGGACCCCCTGGGGCTACACCTTC
TRBJ1-5 TRBV18 NA 13 NA CASSPGPCVAQHF TGTGCCAGCTCACCAGGACCCTGTGTTGCCCAGCATTTT
TRBJ1-2 TRBV19 NA 15 NA CASSTTFQSVSGYTF TGTGCCAGTAGTACCACCTTTCAGTCGGTTTCTGGCTACACCTTC
TRBJ1-2 TRBV19 TRBD1 18 NA CASRMTGEAGILNYGYTF TGTGCCAGTAGGATGACAGGGGAGGCTGGGATACTCAACTATGGCTACACCTTC
TRBJ2-5 TRBV7-2 NA 16 few CASSLGRAGWAETQYF TGTGCCAGCAGCTTAGGACGGGCGGGATGGGCGGAGACCCAGTACTTC
TRBJ1-5 TRBV10-3 NA 12 NA CAISAGDQPQHF TGTGCCATCAGTGCAGGGGATCAGCCCCAGCATTTT
TRBJ1-2 TRBV20-1 NA 15 NA CSARDGAGRAYGYTF TGCAGTGCTAGAGATGGGGCAGGGCGCGCGTATGGCTACACCTTC